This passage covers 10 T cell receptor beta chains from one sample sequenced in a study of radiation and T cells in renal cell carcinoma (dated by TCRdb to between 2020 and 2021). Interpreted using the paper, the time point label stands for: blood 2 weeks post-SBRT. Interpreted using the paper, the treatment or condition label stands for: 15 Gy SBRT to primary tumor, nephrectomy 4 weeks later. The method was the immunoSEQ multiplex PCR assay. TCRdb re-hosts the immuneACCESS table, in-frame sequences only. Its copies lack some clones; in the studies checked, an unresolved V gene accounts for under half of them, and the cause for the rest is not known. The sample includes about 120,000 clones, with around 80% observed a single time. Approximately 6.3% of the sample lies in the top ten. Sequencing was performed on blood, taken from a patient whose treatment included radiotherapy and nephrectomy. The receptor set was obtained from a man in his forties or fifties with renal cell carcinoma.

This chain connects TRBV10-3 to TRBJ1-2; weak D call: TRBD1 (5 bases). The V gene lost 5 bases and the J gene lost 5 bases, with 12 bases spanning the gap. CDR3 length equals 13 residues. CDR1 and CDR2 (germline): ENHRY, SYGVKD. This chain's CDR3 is CAISRDALYGYTF. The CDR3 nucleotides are TGTGCCATCAGTAGGGACGCCCTATATGGCTACACCTTC.

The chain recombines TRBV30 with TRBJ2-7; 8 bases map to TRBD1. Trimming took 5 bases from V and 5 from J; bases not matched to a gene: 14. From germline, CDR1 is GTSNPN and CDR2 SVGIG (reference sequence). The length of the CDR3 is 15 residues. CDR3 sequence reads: CAWSLRDRNVNEQYF. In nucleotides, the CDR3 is TGTGCCTGGTCCCTCCGGGACAGGAACGTCAACGAGCAGTACTTC.

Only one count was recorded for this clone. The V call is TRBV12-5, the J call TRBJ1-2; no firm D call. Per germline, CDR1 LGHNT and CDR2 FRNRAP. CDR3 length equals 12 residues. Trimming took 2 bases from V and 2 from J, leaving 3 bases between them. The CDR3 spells CASGLNNYGYTF. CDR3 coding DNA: TGTGCTAGTGGTTTGAACAACTATGGCTACACCTTC. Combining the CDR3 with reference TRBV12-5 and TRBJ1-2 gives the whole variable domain DARVTQTPRHKVTEMGQEVTMRCQPILGHNTVFWYRQTMMQGLELLAYFRNRAPLDDSGMPKDRFSAEMPDATLATLKIQPSEPRDSAVYFCASGLNNYGYTFGSGTRLTVV.

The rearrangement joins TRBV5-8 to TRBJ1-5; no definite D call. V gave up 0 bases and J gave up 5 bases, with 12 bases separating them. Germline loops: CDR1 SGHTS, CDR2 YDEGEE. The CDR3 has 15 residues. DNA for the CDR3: TGTGCCAGCAGCTTGGGGCCTCCCAGTCATCAGCCCCAGCATTTT. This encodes CASSLGPPSHQPQHF.

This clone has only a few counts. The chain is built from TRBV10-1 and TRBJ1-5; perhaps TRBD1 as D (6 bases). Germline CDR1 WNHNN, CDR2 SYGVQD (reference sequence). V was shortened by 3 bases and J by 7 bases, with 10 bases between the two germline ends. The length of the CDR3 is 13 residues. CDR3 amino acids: CASSETGYQPQHF. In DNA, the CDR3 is TGCGCCAGCAGTGAAACAGGGTACCAGCCCCAGCATTTT.

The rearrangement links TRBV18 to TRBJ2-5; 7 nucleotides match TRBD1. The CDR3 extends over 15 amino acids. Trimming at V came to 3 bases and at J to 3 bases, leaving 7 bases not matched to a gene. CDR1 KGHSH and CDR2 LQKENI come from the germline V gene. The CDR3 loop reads CASSPVLGTEETQYF. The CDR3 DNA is TGTGCCAGCTCACCTGTCTTGGGGACAGAAGAGACCCAGTACTTC.

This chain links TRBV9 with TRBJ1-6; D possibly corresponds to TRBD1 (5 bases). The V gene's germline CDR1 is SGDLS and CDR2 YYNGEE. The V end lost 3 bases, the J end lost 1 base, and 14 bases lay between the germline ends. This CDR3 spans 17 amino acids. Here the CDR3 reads CASSARGGRSYNSPLHF. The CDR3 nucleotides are TGTGCCAGCAGCGCCCGGGGGGGGAGGTCCTATAATTCACCCCTCCACTTT.

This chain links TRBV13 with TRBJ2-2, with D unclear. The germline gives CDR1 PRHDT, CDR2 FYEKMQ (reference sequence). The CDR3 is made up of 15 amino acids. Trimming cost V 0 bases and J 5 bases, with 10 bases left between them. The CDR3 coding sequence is TGTGCCAGCAGCTTAGGCTCGCAAGGAACCGGGGAGCTGTTTTTT. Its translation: CASSLGSQGTGELFF.

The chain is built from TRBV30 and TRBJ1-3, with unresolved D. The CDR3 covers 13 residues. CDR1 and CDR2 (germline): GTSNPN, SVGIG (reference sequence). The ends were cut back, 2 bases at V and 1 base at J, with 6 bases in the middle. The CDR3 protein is CAWSSGSGNTIYF. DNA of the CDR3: TGTGCCTGGAGTTCGGGGTCTGGAAACACCATATATTTT.

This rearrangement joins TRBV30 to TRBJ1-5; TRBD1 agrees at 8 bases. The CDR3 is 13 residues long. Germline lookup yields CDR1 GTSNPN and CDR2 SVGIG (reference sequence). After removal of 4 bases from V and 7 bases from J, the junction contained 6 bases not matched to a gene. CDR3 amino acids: CAWKGQGGQPQHF. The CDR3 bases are TGTGCCTGGAAAGGACAGGGAGGGCAGCCCCAGCATTTT.